This T cell receptor (beta chain) was identified in a study of T cells in Graves' hyperthyroidism and ophthalmopathy. Findings of the study overall: A 13 V-J model separated ophthalmopathy from stable hyperthyroidism.

The CDR3 regions of TCR beta were amplified from RNA transcripts. HTBI primers drove first-round RT-PCR of the TCR CDR3. TCRdb ran MiXCR on the multiplex PCR reads and lists one entry per CDR3 protein. The sample carries roughly 720,000 distinct CDR3 sequences, around 16% recorded once. The CDR3 spans 13 residues. The V and J ends lost 10 bases and 0 bases, in that order; junction bases with no gene match: 5. Germline V lookup: CDR1 MDHEN, CDR2 SYDVKM. For Graves' hyperthyroidism to be stable, ophthalmopathy could not progress within 18 months. The table lists this clonotype with many counts. Antigen specificity is unknown.

The rearrangement uses TRBV28 and TRBJ1-1; 7 nucleotides line up with TRBD1. The sample consisted of blood. This receptor was taken from a man aged 50 or older with Graves' hyperthyroidism. The CDR3 nucleotides read TGTGCCACCGTTACAGGGGTGAACACTGAAGCTTTCTTT. This translates into CATVTGVNTEAFF.